A selection of T cell receptor beta chains follows, all from one sample in a study of CD8 T cells in ankylosing spondylitis. TCRdb recomputed calls from the 5' RACE reads with MiXCR, one row per CDR3 protein. The sample contains some 150,000 distinct CDR3 sequences, approximately 44% of which appear only once. Sequencing input: synovial fluid, either unsorted or a sorted T cell fraction (not recorded which). The receptor set was obtained from a male donor with ankylosing spondylitis. The CDR3 runs from the conserved cysteine through the conserved F or W. A D gene is named only where the DNA matches it firmly. The listing skips clone size in some rows; elsewhere it reads once, few, many or a size class.

d_gene | abundance | j_gene | v_gene | CDR3aa | CDR3nt
- | - | TRBJ2-5 | TRBV12-3/TRBV12-4 | CASSPVLLRETQYF | TGTGCCAGCAGCCCCGTTTTGCTCCGAGAGACCCAGTACTTC
TRBD2 | many | TRBJ2-1 | TRBV3-1 | CASSQLRGLAGGIYNEQFF | TGTGCCAGCAGCCAACTGAGAGGACTAGCGGGAGGGATCTACAATGAGCAGTTCTTC
TRBD1 | - | TRBJ2-7 | TRBV28 | CASRQGSSYEQYF | TGTGCCAGTCGACAGGGAAGCTCCTACGAGCAGTACTTC
- | - | TRBJ1-5 | TRBV6-1 | CASHEDSNQPQHF | TGTGCCAGTCACGAGGATAGCAATCAGCCCCAGCATTTT
- | - | TRBJ2-4 | TRBV15 | CATSEPKNIQYF | TGTGCCACCAGCGAGCCCAAAAACATTCAGTACTTC
TRBD2 | few | TRBJ2-2 | TRBV28 | CASGAGEGHTGELFF | TGTGCCAGCGGCGCGGGAGAAGGCCACACCGGGGAGCTGTTTTTT
TRBD1 | once | TRBJ1-1 | TRBV28 | CASSSTGTGNTEAFF | TGTGCCAGCAGTTCCACCGGGACAGGGAACACTGAAGCTTTCTTT
- | few | TRBJ2-1 | TRBV6-2/TRBV6-3 | CASSYGRNEQFF | TGTGCCAGCAGTTATGGACGGAATGAGCAGTTCTTC
- | - | TRBJ2-3 | TRBV9 | CASSLPRGGSSRIDTQYF | TGTGCCAGCAGCTTACCCAGGGGGGGGTCGTCCCGAATAGATACGCAGTATTTT
- | many | TRBJ1-1 | TRBV7-2 | CASSFPTENTEAFF | TGTGCCAGCAGCTTCCCGACAGAGAACACTGAAGCTTTCTTT
- | many | TRBJ2-1 | TRBV13 | CASSLVGGWGNEQFF | TGTGCCAGCAGCTTAGTCGGGGGCTGGGGCAATGAGCAGTTCTTC
- | few | TRBJ2-5 | TRBV7-3 | CASTLGGGHQETQYF | TGTGCCAGCACCCTTGGGGGGGGGCATCAAGAGACCCAGTACTTC
- | - | TRBJ2-2 | TRBV7-3 | CASSRRSAGELFF | TGTGCCAGCAGCCGAAGGTCAGCCGGGGAGCTGTTTTTT
- | - | TRBJ2-7 | TRBV7-9 | CASSPAGGSYEQYF | TGTGCCAGCAGTCCAGCAGGAGGCTCCTACGAGCAGTACTTC
- | - | TRBJ2-1 | TRBV4-1 | CASSLETRDWSYNEQFF | TGCGCCAGCAGCCTCGAAACCCGGGACTGGTCATACAATGAGCAGTTCTTC
- | - | TRBJ1-2 | TRBV7-9 | CASSLDGTLYYGYTF | TGTGCCAGCAGCTTAGATGGGACTCTTTACTATGGCTACACCTTC
TRBD1 | - | TRBJ2-7 | TRBV2 | CASRETGLSYEQYF | TGTGCCAGCAGGGAGACAGGGTTGTCCTACGAGCAGTACTTC
TRBD1 | few | TRBJ2-7 | TRBV20-1 | CSARTGGGYEQYF | TGCAGTGCCAGGACAGGGGGCGGCTACGAGCAGTACTTC